This T cell receptor (beta chain) was identified during a study of blood T cell repertoires in COVID-19. Study information: The United States, Italy and Spain were the sources of the acute and convalescent COVID-19 samples. Nucleic acid was either cDNA or gDNA, and it came from T cells, B-cell-depleted T cells, or PBMCs.

The CDR3 totals 13 residues. V dropped 5 bases and J dropped 1 base, with 8 bases sitting between them. Germline V lookup: CDR1 LNHDA, CDR2 SQIVND (reference sequence). Original handling: Amplifying reference gene primers gave estimates of nucleated cell counts. TCRdb's table, derived via immunoSEQ multiplex PCR, lists solely in-frame clones and lacks some. V, J and clone size are those of that table, while D and trimming were read from the DNA. The sample has 390,000 or so clones; about nine tenths are singletons. The clonotype was recovered from a woman in her twenties or thirties with active or convalescent COVID-19. Sequenced input: peripheral blood. The V and J genes are TRBV19 and TRBJ2-5; D gene uncertain. CDR3 bases: TGTGCCAGTAGTGGGTCTAGCCAAGAGACCCAGTACTTC. This translates into CASSGSSQETQYF.